Listed below are T cell receptor beta chains from one sample, sequenced in a study of post-analysis software for immune sequencing data. TCRdb re-called the PCR reads with MiXCR, one entry per CDR3 protein. The sample contains 150,000 to 200,000 distinct CDR3 sequences, about 32% of which appear only once. Sequences were obtained from blood. These receptors were obtained from a girl aged 10 to 17 with multiple sclerosis. The CDR3 runs from the conserved cysteine through the conserved F or W. Fields, in order: D gene, J gene, V gene, clone size, CDR3 DNA, CDR3 protein. D genes are given only for firm matches. Some rows have no size entry. The others give once, few or many, or a class for an expanded clone.

d_call: TRBD2
j_call: TRBJ2-3
v_call: TRBV7-2
clone_size: -
cdr3_nt: TGTGCCGGCAGCCGCCTCGGACTAGCGGCGCGCACAGATACGCAGTATTTT
cdr3_aa: CAGSRLGLAARTDTQYF

d_call: -
j_call: TRBJ2-5
v_call: TRBV9
clone_size: many
cdr3_nt: TGTGCCAGCAGCGTAGCCGGGGGGCTCGGGGAGACCCAGTACTTC
cdr3_aa: CASSVAGGLGETQYF

d_call: TRBD2
j_call: TRBJ2-1
v_call: TRBV14
clone_size: many
cdr3_nt: TGTGCCAGCAGCCCGCTCCGGACTAGCGGGCGCAACAATGAGCAGTTCTTC
cdr3_aa: CASSPLRTSGRNNEQFF

d_call: TRBD1
j_call: TRBJ2-1
v_call: TRBV7-3
clone_size: many
cdr3_nt: TGTGCCAGCAGCATCAGAGGGGGGACAGGGACCAATGAGCAGTTCTTC
cdr3_aa: CASSIRGGTGTNEQFF

d_call: -
j_call: TRBJ2-1
v_call: TRBV6-5
clone_size: many
cdr3_nt: TGTGCCAGCAGTTACTCGGGGCAACACAATGAGCAGTTCTTC
cdr3_aa: CASSYSGQHNEQFF

d_call: TRBD2
j_call: TRBJ2-3
v_call: TRBV20-1
clone_size: many
cdr3_nt: TGCAGTGCTAATAAGGGACTACTCACAGATACGCAGTATTTT
cdr3_aa: CSANKGLLTDTQYF

d_call: -
j_call: TRBJ2-7
v_call: TRBV6-6
clone_size: -
cdr3_nt: TGTGCCAGCAGTTACTGGGACACCTCCTACGAGCAGTACTTC
cdr3_aa: CASSYWDTSYEQYF

d_call: -
j_call: TRBJ2-7
v_call: TRBV6-1
clone_size: few
cdr3_nt: TGTGCCAGCAGGGGGGCGGGGGACCTCTACGAGCAGTACTTC
cdr3_aa: CASRGAGDLYEQYF

d_call: TRBD2
j_call: TRBJ2-1
v_call: TRBV7-2
clone_size: few
cdr3_nt: TGTGCCAGCAGCGAACGACTAGCCCATTCCTACAATGAGCAGTTCTTC
cdr3_aa: CASSERLAHSYNEQFF

d_call: -
j_call: TRBJ2-4
v_call: TRBV4-1
clone_size: many
cdr3_nt: TGCGCCAGCAGCCAAGATCGGGGGAACATTCAGTACTTC
cdr3_aa: CASSQDRGNIQYF

d_call: -
j_call: TRBJ2-1
v_call: TRBV5-5
clone_size: many
cdr3_nt: TGTGCCAGCAGCCCAACAGGGTACGAGCAGTTCTTC
cdr3_aa: CASSPTGYEQFF

d_call: TRBD2
j_call: TRBJ2-1
v_call: TRBV7-2
clone_size: once
cdr3_nt: TGTGCCAGCAGCCACCGTCGACAGCGGGAGGTCGATGAGCAGTTCTTC
cdr3_aa: CASSHRRQREVDEQFF

d_call: -
j_call: TRBJ1-1
v_call: TRBV6-6
clone_size: -
cdr3_nt: TGTGCCAGCACCCCAAGGTTCGGGCAGAACACTGAAGCTTTCTTT
cdr3_aa: CASTPRFGQNTEAFF

d_call: -
j_call: TRBJ2-1
v_call: TRBV4-1
clone_size: -
cdr3_nt: TGCGCCAGCAGCCATACTCCGGGACCAGCGGGCAATGAGCAGTTCTTC
cdr3_aa: CASSHTPGPAGNEQFF

d_call: -
j_call: TRBJ1-1
v_call: TRBV28
clone_size: few
cdr3_nt: TGTGCCAGCAGTCCTCGGACGAGAGAAGAAGCTTTCTTT
cdr3_aa: CASSPRTREEAFF

d_call: -
j_call: TRBJ2-6
v_call: TRBV25-1
clone_size: few
cdr3_nt: TGTGCCAGCAGTGAATCCGGGGCTGAGAGCTCTGGGGCCAACGTCCTGACTTTC
cdr3_aa: CASSESGAESSGANVLTF

d_call: -
j_call: TRBJ2-7
v_call: TRBV7-9
clone_size: many
cdr3_nt: TGTGCCAGCAGCCCCCGAGAGCGGGTTTCCGAGCAGTACTTC
cdr3_aa: CASSPRERVSEQYF

d_call: TRBD2
j_call: TRBJ2-3
v_call: TRBV7-8
clone_size: many
cdr3_nt: TGTGCCAGCAGACCTAGCGGCGGGAGGACAGATACGCAGTATTTT
cdr3_aa: CASRPSGGRTDTQYF

d_call: TRBD2
j_call: TRBJ2-7
v_call: TRBV6-2/TRBV6-3
clone_size: -
cdr3_nt: TGTGCCAGCAGCCCTAGCGGGGGAGTCTACGAGCAGTACTTC
cdr3_aa: CASSPSGGVYEQYF

d_call: -
j_call: TRBJ2-5
v_call: TRBV7-2
clone_size: -
cdr3_nt: TGTGCCAGCAGAGACCGATGGAGAGCGAAAGAGACCCAGTACTTC
cdr3_aa: CASRDRWRAKETQYF

d_call: -
j_call: TRBJ2-5
v_call: TRBV11-1
clone_size: many
cdr3_nt: TGTGCCAGCAGCTTAAATGACATTCAAGAGACCCAGTACTTC
cdr3_aa: CASSLNDIQETQYF

d_call: -
j_call: TRBJ1-5
v_call: TRBV6-6
clone_size: few
cdr3_nt: TGTGCCAGCAGTCAGGGACAAGGCAATCAGCCCCAGCATTTT
cdr3_aa: CASSQGQGNQPQHF

d_call: -
j_call: TRBJ1-5
v_call: TRBV7-2
clone_size: -
cdr3_nt: TGTGCCAGCAGCTCACGCACGGGACTCGACCAGCCCCAGCATTTT
cdr3_aa: CASSSRTGLDQPQHF

d_call: -
j_call: TRBJ1-3
v_call: TRBV11-2
clone_size: -
cdr3_nt: TGTGCCAGCAGCTTGGGCCGATCCGGAAACACCATATATTTT
cdr3_aa: CASSLGRSGNTIYF

d_call: -
j_call: TRBJ2-5
v_call: TRBV29-1
clone_size: many
cdr3_nt: TGCAGCGTTGACAGGGACGGACGGTTGGAAGAGACCCAGTACTTC
cdr3_aa: CSVDRDGRLEETQYF

d_call: -
j_call: TRBJ2-5
v_call: TRBV5-4
clone_size: many
cdr3_nt: TGTGCCAGCAGCCCAGGGAAAGGTAGAGAGACCCAGTACTTC
cdr3_aa: CASSPGKGRETQYF

d_call: TRBD2
j_call: TRBJ2-5
v_call: TRBV2
clone_size: -
cdr3_nt: TGTGCCAGCAGTGATGGGCTAGCGGGTTTTCCCGGGGGAGAGACCCAGTACTTC
cdr3_aa: CASSDGLAGFPGGETQYF

d_call: -
j_call: TRBJ2-3
v_call: TRBV14
clone_size: -
cdr3_nt: TGTGCCAGCAGCGGGGTTCTATTCACAGATACGCAGTATTTT
cdr3_aa: CASSGVLFTDTQYF

d_call: TRBD2
j_call: TRBJ2-5
v_call: TRBV6-2/TRBV6-3
clone_size: many
cdr3_nt: TGTGCCAGCAGTTACCTACCGACCCGGACTAGCGGGGTCCAAGAGACCCAGTACTTC
cdr3_aa: CASSYLPTRTSGVQETQYF

d_call: -
j_call: TRBJ1-1
v_call: TRBV5-1
clone_size: -
cdr3_nt: TGCGCCAGCAGCTTGCGGCCAAATGAAGCTTTCTTT
cdr3_aa: CASSLRPNEAFF

d_call: -
j_call: TRBJ1-1
v_call: TRBV4-1
clone_size: -
cdr3_nt: TGCGCCAGCAGCTCAACAGGGTGCGGCACTGAAGCTTTCTTT
cdr3_aa: CASSSTGCGTEAFF

d_call: TRBD1
j_call: TRBJ1-4
v_call: TRBV5-6
clone_size: -
cdr3_nt: TGTGTCAGCAGCTCCGGGACAGGGATTGCTAATGAAAAACTGTTTTTT
cdr3_aa: CVSSSGTGIANEKLFF

d_call: -
j_call: TRBJ2-7
v_call: TRBV13
clone_size: -
cdr3_nt: TGTGCCAGCAGCTCAGCGACCGGGAGAAGCTCCTACGAGCAGTACTTC
cdr3_aa: CASSSATGRSSYEQYF

d_call: -
j_call: TRBJ2-7
v_call: TRBV7-9
clone_size: -
cdr3_nt: TGTGCCAGCAGCTTGGCGTTATACGAGCAGTACTTC
cdr3_aa: CASSLALYEQYF

d_call: TRBD1
j_call: TRBJ2-5
v_call: TRBV5-1
clone_size: few
cdr3_nt: TGCGCCAGCAGCCTGGGGGACAGGGGGGCGAAAGAGACCCAGTACTTC
cdr3_aa: CASSLGDRGAKETQYF

d_call: -
j_call: TRBJ1-1
v_call: TRBV29-1
clone_size: few
cdr3_nt: TGCAGCGTTGACACCCATATTGGGGTTCAGGGTGGGACTGAAGCTTTCTTT
cdr3_aa: CSVDTHIGVQGGTEAFF

d_call: TRBD1
j_call: TRBJ2-2
v_call: TRBV3-1
clone_size: -
cdr3_nt: TGTGCCAGCACCCCGAGACAGGGGACCACCGGGGAGCTGTTTTTT
cdr3_aa: CASTPRQGTTGELFF

d_call: -
j_call: TRBJ2-4
v_call: TRBV5-1
clone_size: many
cdr3_nt: TGCGCCAGCAGCTTGGGCGGATCGGGGTGGAGAAACATTCAGTACTTC
cdr3_aa: CASSLGGSGWRNIQYF

d_call: -
j_call: TRBJ2-1
v_call: TRBV7-2
clone_size: -
cdr3_nt: TGTGCCAGCAGCTTCCAGGGACTGACCTACAATGAGCAGTTCTTC
cdr3_aa: CASSFQGLTYNEQFF

d_call: -
j_call: TRBJ2-7
v_call: TRBV12-3/TRBV12-4
clone_size: many
cdr3_nt: TGTGCCAGCAGTTTGTTGGGCAGGGGATACGAGCAGTACTTC
cdr3_aa: CASSLLGRGYEQYF

d_call: TRBD1
j_call: TRBJ2-5
v_call: TRBV6-1
clone_size: -
cdr3_nt: TGTGCCAGCAGTGTTAGACAGGGGTTGGAGACCCAGTACTTC
cdr3_aa: CASSVRQGLETQYF

d_call: -
j_call: TRBJ2-3
v_call: TRBV20-1
clone_size: -
cdr3_nt: TGCAGTGCTGGGGGACACTCCCGAACAGATACGCAGTATTTT
cdr3_aa: CSAGGHSRTDTQYF

d_call: TRBD2
j_call: TRBJ2-5
v_call: TRBV7-9
clone_size: many
cdr3_nt: TGTGCCAGCAGCCCAGGGAGGGCTCAAGAGACCCAGTACTTC
cdr3_aa: CASSPGRAQETQYF

d_call: -
j_call: TRBJ1-2
v_call: TRBV12-3/TRBV12-4
clone_size: -
cdr3_nt: TGTGCCAGCAGTCCTGGGGTGGACTATGGCTACACCTTC
cdr3_aa: CASSPGVDYGYTF

d_call: -
j_call: TRBJ1-2
v_call: TRBV12-3/TRBV12-4
clone_size: -
cdr3_nt: TGTGCCAGCAGTTTTCGGCATTATGGCTACACCTTC
cdr3_aa: CASSFRHYGYTF

d_call: -
j_call: TRBJ2-3
v_call: TRBV9
clone_size: -
cdr3_nt: TGTGCCAACAGCGCCCAGGGACGGGGATACACAGATACGCAGTATTTT
cdr3_aa: CANSAQGRGYTDTQYF

d_call: -
j_call: TRBJ1-6
v_call: TRBV3-1
clone_size: few
cdr3_nt: TGTGCCAGCAGCCCACCGGGAGAAGGATCACCCCTCCACTTT
cdr3_aa: CASSPPGEGSPLHF

d_call: -
j_call: TRBJ1-4
v_call: TRBV9
clone_size: -
cdr3_nt: TGTGCCAGCAGCGTAGGAGTCGAACCCGGTGATGAAAAACTGTTTTTT
cdr3_aa: CASSVGVEPGDEKLFF

d_call: -
j_call: TRBJ2-6
v_call: TRBV7-2
clone_size: -
cdr3_nt: TGTGCCAGCAGCTTAGACAGGGCTGGGGCCAACGTCCTGACTTTC
cdr3_aa: CASSLDRAGANVLTF

d_call: -
j_call: TRBJ2-6
v_call: TRBV10-3
clone_size: -
cdr3_nt: TGTGCCATCAGTGAGTTCGCGGTACCTATAATTCCAAAAACCAGCTCTGGGGCCAACGTCCTGACTTTC
cdr3_aa: CAISEFAVPIIPKTSSGANVLTF

d_call: -
j_call: TRBJ1-1
v_call: TRBV27
clone_size: -
cdr3_nt: TGTGCCAGCAGTTTTTCCCTCGAGGGCAGAGAAACTTTCTTT
cdr3_aa: CASSFSLEGRETFF

d_call: TRBD2
j_call: TRBJ2-7
v_call: TRBV5-5
clone_size: many
cdr3_nt: TGTGCCAGCAGCTTGCAGGGAGGGCCCTACGAGCAGTACTTC
cdr3_aa: CASSLQGGPYEQYF

d_call: -
j_call: TRBJ1-2
v_call: TRBV7-9
clone_size: few
cdr3_nt: TGTGCCAGCAGCTTAGGGCAGGTGAATGGCTACACCTTC
cdr3_aa: CASSLGQVNGYTF